Below are 21 T cell receptor beta chains sequenced from a single sample in a study of T-cell memory formation after mild COVID-19. TCRdb called the 5' RACE reads again in MiXCR, with one record for every CDR3 protein. Of about 450,000 distinct CDR3 sequences listed, under 25% are singletons. Sequencing was performed on PBMCs or a T cell subset sorted from them (not recorded which). The receptor source for this set is an adult woman who had mild COVID-19 (a few samples of this study predate the infection). Cell type and time point are not known.

This clonotype showed up just a few times. The chain employs TRBV4-1 and TRBJ2-2, with TRBD2 matching 12 bases. V shed 4 bases and J 3 bases; nucleotides not matched to a gene: 9. Germline CDR1 and CDR2: MGHRA and YSYEKL. This CDR3 is 18 amino acids long. CDR3 protein: CASSRRTSGDMDTGELFF. CDR3 nucleotides: TGCGCCAGCAGCCGTAGGACTAGCGGGGATATGGACACCGGGGAGCTGTTTTTT.

This clonotype was seen only a few times. The chain couples TRBV24-1 to TRBJ2-3; the D gene is possibly TRBD2 (5 bases). V was cut by 1 base and J by 10 bases, with 8 bases left in between. Germline V gives CDR1 KGHDR, CDR2 SFDVKD. This CDR3 comprises 12 residues. CDR3 sequence reads: CATSDLGSAQYF. The CDR3 DNA reads TGTGCCACCAGTGATTTAGGGAGTGCGCAGTATTTT.

This clonotype was observed at least ten times. The chain carries TRBV12-3 or TRBV12-4 and TRBJ2-2; D call uncertain. With 1 base removed from V and 7 bases from J, the gap between germline ends came to 7 bases. This CDR3 comprises 13 residues. For the CDR3, the DNA is TGTGCCAGCAGTTTAGTTGGCAGCGGGGAGCTGTTTTTT. Its protein product is CASSLVGSGELFF.

The CDR3 nucleotides read TGTGCCAGCAGTGAAGAGGGGGGCGCAATCTACGAGCAGTACTTC. Protein product: CASSEEGGAIYEQYF. The rearrangement links TRBV6-1 to TRBJ2-7; D possibly matches TRBD1 or TRBD2 (6 bases each). Germline V gene lookup returns CDR1 MNHNS and CDR2 SASEGT. Between the trimmed V and J ends, which lost 1 base and 3 bases, there was a span of 13 bases. The CDR3 runs to 15 residues.

This clonotype was seen a handful of times. The CDR3 DNA follows: TGTGCCAGCAGTTTCCGGTTATCTAGCGGGGAAGAAGAGACCCAGTACTTC. Protein: CASSFRLSSGEEETQYF. This chain uses TRBV12-3 or TRBV12-4 with TRBJ2-5, with TRBD2 matching 9 bases. CDR3 length equals 17 residues. J lost 3 bases, V lost 3 bases, and 11 bases had no gene match.

This clonotype was seen only a few times. This chain connects TRBV5-1 to TRBJ2-1; D perhaps matches TRBD2 (5 bases). This CDR3 has 12 amino acids. Germline loops: CDR1 SGHRS, CDR2 YFSETQ. V was clipped by 1 base and J by 10 bases, with 9 bases between them. The CDR3 is CASSLSGWEQFF. The CDR3 nucleotides are TGCGCCAGCAGCTTGTCGGGGTGGGAGCAGTTCTTC. Filled out from reference TRBV5-1 and TRBJ2-1, the complete variable domain reads KAGVTQTPRYLIKTRGQQVTLSCSPISGHRSVSWYQQTPGQGLQFLFEYFSETQRNKGNFPGRFSGRQFSNSRSEMNVSTLELGDSALYLCASSLSGWEQFFGPGTRLTVL.

This clonotype was seen a handful of times. The chain joins TRBV30 to TRBJ2-7; a possible D gene is TRBD1 (5 bases). This CDR3 region has 21 residues. CDR1 is GTSNPN and CDR2 is SVGIG in the germline V gene (reference sequence). V lost 2 bases and J 3 bases, leaving 35 bases between the germline ends. CDR3 DNA: TGTGCCTGGAGTTCTGGGCAGGGATATCCGGGCCGCCAATCCGCATACTACGAGCAGTACTTC. This gives the protein CAWSSGQGYPGRQSAYYEQYF.

This clonotype was detected only a few times. This chain uses TRBV18 with TRBJ2-1; D is possibly TRBD2 (5 bases). The CDR3 extends over 16 amino acids. V dropped 2 bases and J dropped 0 bases, with 11 bases sitting between them. Germline V gene sequence: CDR1 KGHSH, CDR2 LQKENI. Here the CDR3 DNA reads TGTGCCAGCTCACCAAGGAAGCGGTCCTCCTACAATGAGCAGTTCTTC. Its protein product is CASSPRKRSSYNEQFF.

This sequence joins TRBV29-1 and TRBJ2-2; 10 nucleotides agree with TRBD1. V was clipped by 7 bases and J by 0 bases; unmatched bases: 2. The CDR3 is 14 amino acids. Germline V CDR1 and CDR2: SQVTM, ANQGSEA. CDR3 nucleotides: TGCAGCGCGGGGACAGGGGCGAACACCGGGGAGCTGTTTTTT. It is translated as CSAGTGANTGELFF.

This clonotype was detected many times. This chain uses TRBV29-1 with TRBJ2-3; 7 nucleotides align to TRBD2. CDR1 and CDR2 from the germline V gene are SQVTM and ANQGSEA. The CDR3 has 15 amino acids. With 6 bases clipped from V and 4 bases from J, the junction kept 13 bases outside the gene matches. CDR3 sequence (DNA): TGCAGCGTAGGATATGGGGCTAGCGGATCAGATACGCAGTATTTT. This translates into CSVGYGASGSDTQYF.

In DNA form, the CDR3 reads TGCAGTGCTAGACAAACAGGGGGCGCGGGCGGGGAGCTGTTTTTT. Translating gives CSARQTGGAGGELFF. The chain carries TRBV20-1 and TRBJ2-2; 9 positions agree with TRBD1. J lost 7 bases, V lost 2 bases, and 8 bases had no gene match. Germline V gives CDR1 DFQATT, CDR2 SNEGSKA (reference sequence). CDR3 length equals 15 residues.

The chain recombines TRBV12-3 or TRBV12-4 with TRBJ2-5; D ambiguous. The CDR3 spans 12 residues. Deletions cut 3 bases from V and 7 bases from J, with 9 bases between. DNA for the CDR3: TGTGCCAGCAGTTTCCCAAAGGGGACCCAGTACTTC. Translated, it gives CASSFPKGTQYF.

This clonotype was counted a few times. The rearrangement joins TRBV7-2 to TRBJ2-1; D gene uncertain. The ends were cut back, 3 bases at V and 3 bases at J, with 15 bases in the middle. Germline loops: CDR1 SGHTA, CDR2 FQGNSA. The CDR3 extends over 16 amino acids. The CDR3 reads CASSFYVRLRYNEQFF. For the CDR3, the DNA is TGTGCCAGCAGCTTTTACGTGCGGCTACGCTACAATGAGCAGTTCTTC.

This rearrangement joins TRBV6-5 to TRBJ1-2; D perhaps matches TRBD1 (5 bases). V was cut by 5 bases and J by 3 bases, with 10 bases left in between. This CDR3 region has 13 residues. Germline V gene lookup returns CDR1 MNHEY and CDR2 SVGAGI. The CDR3 DNA reads TGTGCCAGCAGTATGACAGTAGACTATGGCTACACCTTC. Translating it yields CASSMTVDYGYTF.

This clonotype has only a few counts. This chain uses TRBV13 with TRBJ2-2, with D unclear. This CDR3 comprises 12 residues. Trimming removed 5 bases at V and 7 bases at J, with 8 bases between. Germline CDR1 is PRHDT and CDR2 is FYEKMQ (reference sequence). The CDR3 sequence is CASSPRHGELFF. The CDR3 DNA reads TGTGCCAGCAGCCCTCGTCACGGGGAGCTGTTTTTT.

This clonotype was counted between two and nine times. The rearrangement links TRBV24-1 to TRBJ2-7; D unresolved. There are 14 residues in the CDR3. The V end was cut by 0 bases, the J end by 2 bases, with 7 bases between. Germline CDR1 is KGHDR and CDR2 is SFDVKD. CDR3 region: CATSDLDPPYEQYF. Written as DNA, the CDR3 is TGTGCCACCAGTGATTTGGATCCGCCCTACGAGCAGTACTTC.

This clonotype was counted only a few times. The chain combines TRBV6-5 with TRBJ1-1; D gene unclear. Trimming stripped 5 bases from V and 1 base from J, with 8 bases between. Germline loops: CDR1 MNHEY, CDR2 SVGAGI. The CDR3 is made up of 13 amino acids. For the CDR3, the DNA is TGTGCCAGCAGTAACCCAGGGAACACTGAAGCTTTCTTT. It codes for CASSNPGNTEAFF.

The chain carries TRBV12-3 or TRBV12-4 and TRBJ1-1; no clear D gene. The CDR3 runs to 15 residues. Trimming cost V 4 bases and J 3 bases, with 15 bases left between them. The CDR3 DNA reads TGTGCCAGCAGTTCCCTGAGTGCGGGGTACACTGAAGCTTTCTTT. Translation gives CASSSLSAGYTEAFF.

The chain recombines TRBV29-1 with TRBJ2-1; D might be TRBD2 (6 bases). V gave up 5 bases and J gave up 6 bases, with 14 bases separating them. Germline values: CDR1 SQVTM, CDR2 ANQGSEA. CDR3 length: 13 residues. Written as DNA, the CDR3 is TGCAGCGTTCTCGGGGGAATCACCAATGAGCAGTTCTTC. Protein product: CSVLGGITNEQFF.

This chain joins TRBV11-2 and TRBJ1-1; TRBD1 matches at 10 bases. The CDR3 contains 13 residues. Germline V gives CDR1 SGHAT, CDR2 FQNNGV. The V gene end was trimmed by 4 bases and the J gene end by 6 bases; junction bases not matched to a gene: 2. The CDR3 nucleotides read TGTGCCAGCAGCTCGACAGGGGGCTCTGAAGCTTTCTTT. It is translated as CASSSTGGSEAFF.

The table lists this clonotype with a few counts. The chain uses TRBV7-2 and TRBJ1-5, with 12 bases that match TRBD1. Germline values: CDR1 SGHTA, CDR2 FQGNSA. The CDR3 totals 16 residues. The V and J ends lost 3 bases and 7 bases, in that order; junction bases with no gene match: 7. The CDR3 here is CASSFRDRGHTQPQHF. DNA of the CDR3: TGTGCCAGCAGCTTTCGGGACAGGGGGCATACGCAGCCCCAGCATTTT.